Detailed here is one T cell receptor (beta chain). Its target is not known. This sample is drawn from a study of siplizumab effects on memory and regulatory T cells. V gave up 0 bases and J gave up 4 bases, with 12 bases separating them. Germline V CDR1 and CDR2: SQVTM, ANQGSEA. The CDR3 has 14 residues. Approximately 10^5 TCR templates underwent assay in every sample. Here immunoSEQ multiplex PCR was the method, and the copy in TCRdb shows in-frame clones only, minus some. Of about 110,000 clones in the sample, 90% to 95% were seen once. Study results and limitations: There appeared to be greater diversity in naive T cells than in memory cells, and naive T cells seemed major contributors to the alloresponse. In roughly 80-95% of proliferating CD4+ or CD8+ clones, a naive or memory phenotype could not be assigned. For siplizumab cultures, the suppressive function of their proliferating Tregs was not confirmed.

The sequenced sample was Tregs sorted from blood. This TCR came from a human donor in good health. The chain combines TRBV29-1 with TRBJ1-1; D remains ambiguous. CDR3 DNA sequence: TGCAGCGTTGAAGATCACCGCAAGGGCACTGAAGCTTTCTTT. Amino acid sequence: CSVEDHRKGTEAFF.